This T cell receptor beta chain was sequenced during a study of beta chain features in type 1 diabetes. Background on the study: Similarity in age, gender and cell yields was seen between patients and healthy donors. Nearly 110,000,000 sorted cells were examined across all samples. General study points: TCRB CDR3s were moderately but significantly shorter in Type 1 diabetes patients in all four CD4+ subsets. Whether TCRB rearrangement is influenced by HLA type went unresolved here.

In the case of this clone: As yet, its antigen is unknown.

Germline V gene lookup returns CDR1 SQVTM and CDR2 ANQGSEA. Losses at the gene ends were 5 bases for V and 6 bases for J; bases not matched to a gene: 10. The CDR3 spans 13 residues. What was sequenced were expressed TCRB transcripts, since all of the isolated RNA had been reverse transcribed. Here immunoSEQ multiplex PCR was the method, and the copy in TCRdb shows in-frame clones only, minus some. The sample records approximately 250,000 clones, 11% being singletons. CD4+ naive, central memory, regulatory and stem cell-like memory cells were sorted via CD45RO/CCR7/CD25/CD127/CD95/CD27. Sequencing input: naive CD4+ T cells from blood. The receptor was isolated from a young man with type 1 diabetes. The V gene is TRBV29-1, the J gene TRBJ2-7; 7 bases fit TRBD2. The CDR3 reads CSVMGGYMAEQYF. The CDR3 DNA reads TGCAGCGTTATGGGAGGGTACATGGCCGAGCAGTACTTC.